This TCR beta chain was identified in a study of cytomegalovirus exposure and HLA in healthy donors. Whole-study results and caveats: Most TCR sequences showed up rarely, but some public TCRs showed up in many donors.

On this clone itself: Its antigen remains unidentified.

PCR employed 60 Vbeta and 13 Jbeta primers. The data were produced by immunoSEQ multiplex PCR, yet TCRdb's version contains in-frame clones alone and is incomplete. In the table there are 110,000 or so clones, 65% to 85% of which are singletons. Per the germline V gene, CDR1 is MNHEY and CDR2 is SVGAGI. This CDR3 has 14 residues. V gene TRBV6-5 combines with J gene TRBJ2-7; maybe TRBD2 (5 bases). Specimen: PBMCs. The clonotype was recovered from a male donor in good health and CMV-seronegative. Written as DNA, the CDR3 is TGTGCTGCACGGGTCAGCGGCTCTGCCTACGAGCAGTACTTC. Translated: CAARVSGSAYEQYF.